This entry lists 27 T cell receptor beta chains sequenced from one sample in a study of response to subunit inactivated influenza vaccine. Via MiXCR, TCRdb re-called the RT-PCR reads, giving one row per CDR3 protein. Of about 520,000 distinct CDR3 sequences in the sample, 25% were seen once. The sequences come from CD4+ T cells sorted from PBMCs, collected about 5 days after vaccination. Receptors originate from a man in his fifties who received an inactivated influenza vaccine.

This clonotype appeared a single time. The CDR3 bases are TGTGCCATCAGTTTAGCGGGAGAGGTCACCGGGGAGCTGTTTTTT. Amino acids: CAISLAGEVTGELFF. The chain combines TRBV10-3 with TRBJ2-2, with 9 bases that match TRBD2. This CDR3 has 15 residues. Germline CDR1 is ENHRY and CDR2 is SYGVKD. J lost 4 bases, V lost 5 bases, and 5 bases had no gene match.

This chain connects TRBV12-3 or TRBV12-4 to TRBJ2-1; 9 bases line up with TRBD2. The CDR3 covers 14 residues. Trimming took 5 bases from V and 6 from J; bases not matched to a gene: 5. CDR3 in DNA: TGTGCCAGCAGTATGCGGGGGGGCGGCAATGAGCAGTTCTTC. It translates to CASSMRGGGNEQFF.

This clonotype was found once. The chain links TRBV5-4 to TRBJ2-5; TRBD2 matches 10 bases. There are 16 residues in the CDR3. V dropped 0 bases and J dropped 5; count of bases not matched to a gene: 7. Germline V gene data show CDR1 as SGHNT and CDR2 as YYREEE (reference sequence). CDR3 sequence: CASSLELAGGAETQYF. The CDR3 coding sequence is TGTGCCAGCAGCTTGGAGTTAGCGGGGGGCGCGGAGACCCAGTACTTC.

This clonotype was observed at least ten times. This chain connects TRBV29-1 to TRBJ2-7; D is perhaps TRBD2 (5 bases). V lost 6 bases, J lost 5 bases, and 14 bases lay in between. From germline, CDR1 is SQVTM and CDR2 ANQGSEA. The CDR3 loop spans 12 amino acids. The CDR3 DNA sequence: TGCAGCGTCTCGACGGGGTTCGACGAGCAGTACTTC. Its translation is CSVSTGFDEQYF.

This chain links TRBV20-1 with TRBJ2-5; D unclear. This CDR3 region has 15 residues. The V end was cut by 3 bases, the J end by 0 bases, with 14 bases between. The germline gives CDR1 DFQATT, CDR2 SNEGSKA (reference sequence). The CDR3 DNA is TGCAGTGCTAGCACGAAACGGATCAACCAAGAGACCCAGTACTTC. Translated: CSASTKRINQETQYF.

V usage is TRBV6-1 and J usage is TRBJ2-3, with D possibly matching TRBD2 (7 bases). CDR3 size: 14 residues. V shed 3 bases and J shed 6 bases, with 13 bases lying between them. The germline V gene encodes CDR1 MNHNS and CDR2 SASEGT. CDR3 sequence (DNA): TGTGCCAGCAGTGAGGCTGGGGGGGGCGATACGCAGTATTTT. The encoded protein is CASSEAGGGDTQYF.

As for this clonotype: This may come from a read error, since a much larger clone is one base off. This chain uses TRBV6-2 or TRBV6-3 with TRBJ1-5; 10 bases map to TRBD1. Unmatched junction bases numbered 1, after V lost 6 bases and J lost 5 bases. Germline V lookup: CDR1 MNHEY, CDR2 SVGEGT. This CDR3 spans 13 amino acids. In nucleotides, the CDR3 is TGTGCCAGCAGGGGGACAGGGGATCAGCCCCAGCATTTT. Protein sequence: CASRGTGDQPQHF.

This clonotype was observed at least ten times. The V and J genes are TRBV5-1 and TRBJ2-2; D ambiguous. CDR1 is SGHRS and CDR2 is YFSETQ in the germline V gene. The CDR3 consists of 16 residues. V lost 2 bases, J lost 4 bases, and 15 bases lay in between. In DNA, the CDR3 is TGCGCCAGCAGCTTCGGTCAACCGCGAGTCACCGGGGAGCTGTTTTTT. It translates to CASSFGQPRVTGELFF. Based on the CDR3 plus reference TRBV5-1 and TRBJ2-2, the full variable domain is KAGVTQTPRYLIKTRGQQVTLSCSPISGHRSVSWYQQTPGQGLQFLFEYFSETQRNKGNFPGRFSGRQFSNSRSEMNVSTLELGDSALYLCASSFGQPRVTGELFFGEGSRLTVL.

This clonotype came up once. This chain uses TRBV20-1 with TRBJ2-3; 9 bases map to TRBD2. J gave up 4 bases and V 4 bases, and 3 bases lay outside the gene matches. Germline assignment: CDR1 DFQATT and CDR2 SNEGSKA (reference sequence). The CDR3 covers 13 residues. The CDR3 here is CSAKGGRADTQYF. CDR3 coding DNA: TGCAGTGCTAAGGGCGGGAGGGCAGATACGCAGTATTTT.

This chain joins TRBV6-1 and TRBJ2-1; 8 bases agree with TRBD2. CDR3 size: 16 residues. J gave up 7 bases and V 6 bases, and 14 bases lay outside the gene matches. Germline V gene lookup returns CDR1 MNHNS and CDR2 SASEGT. The CDR3 is CASRWRIIAGNNEQFF. CDR3 DNA: TGTGCCAGCAGATGGAGGATTATAGCGGGAAATAATGAGCAGTTCTTC.

V gene TRBV12-3 or TRBV12-4 combines with J gene TRBJ2-1; TRBD1 matches at 7 bases. J gave up 2 bases and V 2 bases, and 3 bases lay outside the gene matches. This CDR3 has 15 residues. DNA for the CDR3: TGTGCCAGCAGTTTACTCGGGACAGCCTACAATGAGCAGTTCTTC. Encoded protein: CASSLLGTAYNEQFF.

This clonotype was counted once. The J gene is TRBJ2-2, the V gene TRBV7-2; possibly TRBD2 for D (6 bases). The length of the CDR3 is 16 residues. Trimming took 4 bases from V and 2 from J, leaving 14 bases between them. CDR1 is SGHTA and CDR2 is FQGNSA in the germline V gene. CDR3 amino acids: CASSSTGGLNTGELFF. In DNA, the CDR3 is TGTGCCAGCAGCTCCACCGGGGGTTTAAACACCGGGGAGCTGTTTTTT. Supplemented by reference TRBV7-2 and TRBJ2-2, the full variable domain reads GAGVSQSPSNKVTEKGKDVELRCDPISGHTALYWYRQSLGQGLEFLIYFQGNSAPDKSGLPSDRFSAERTGGSVSTLTIQRTQQEDSAVYLCASSSTGGLNTGELFFGEGSRLTVL.

The CDR3: CSVAGLVEQFF. CDR3 DNA: TGCAGCGTCGCCGGACTAGTAGAGCAGTTCTTC. J is TRBJ2-1 and V is TRBV29-1, with 7 bases that match TRBD2. The length of the CDR3 is 11 residues. Trimming at V came to 6 bases and at J to 10 bases, leaving 6 bases not matched to a gene. Per germline, CDR1 SQVTM and CDR2 ANQGSEA.

This clonotype turned up a few times. The rearrangement joins TRBV2 to TRBJ2-3; D is uncertain. Germline V CDR1 and CDR2: SNHLY, FYNNEI. The CDR3 sequence is 14 residues long. Trimming stripped 6 bases from V and 4 bases from J, with 14 bases between. The CDR3 sequence is CASSLRVVADTQYF. The CDR3 region has the DNA TGTGCCAGCAGCCTCCGGGTAGTAGCAGATACGCAGTATTTT.

This clonotype was found many times. V is TRBV18 and J is TRBJ1-5; no definite D call. The ends were cut back, 2 bases at V and 0 bases at J, with 5 bases in the middle. The CDR3 covers 14 residues. CDR1 is KGHSH and CDR2 is LQKENI in the germline V gene. The CDR3 DNA reads as TGTGCCAGCTCACCAGTATATAGCAATCAGCCCCAGCATTTT. This codes for CASSPVYSNQPQHF.

This clonotype has more than one count but fewer than ten. The rearrangement joins TRBV7-2 to TRBJ1-5; 8 nucleotides agree with TRBD1. The CDR3 extends over 15 amino acids. V lost 3 bases and J lost 4; bases outside the gene matches: 5. Germline V CDR1 and CDR2: SGHTA, FQGNSA. CDR3 protein: CASSLDRVGNQPQHF. The DNA of the CDR3 is TGTGCCAGCAGCTTGGACAGGGTCGGAAATCAGCCCCAGCATTTT.

This clonotype was found a few times. The chain has TRBV5-1 and TRBJ2-1; D possibly corresponds to TRBD2 (6 bases). Germline V gives CDR1 SGHRS, CDR2 YFSETQ. The CDR3 is made up of 15 amino acids. V dropped 1 base and J dropped 4 bases, with 12 bases sitting between them. The CDR3 spells CASSLTGEMYNEQFF. CDR3 nucleotide sequence: TGCGCCAGCAGCTTGACGGGAGAGATGTACAATGAGCAGTTCTTC.

The chain is built from TRBV5-1 and TRBJ2-3; 10 bases fit TRBD2. CDR3 length equals 18 residues. Germline V lookup: CDR1 SGHRS, CDR2 YFSETQ. The ends lost 5 bases at V and 1 base at J; junction bases unmatched: 13. In DNA form, the CDR3 reads TGCGCCAGCAGTGAGCTAGCGGGAGTGTATCGGGGCACAGATACGCAGTATTTT. As protein: CASSELAGVYRGTDTQYF.

V usage is TRBV12-3 or TRBV12-4 and J usage is TRBJ1-6; TRBD1 matches at 7 bases. CDR3 length: 14 amino acids. The ends lost 5 bases at V and 10 bases at J; junction bases unmatched: 8. The CDR3 nucleotides are TGTGCCAGCAGTCCTCGACAGGGCGGGTCACCCCTCCACTTT. Its translation: CASSPRQGGSPLHF.

This clonotype occurred a few times. The chain is built from TRBV20-1 and TRBJ2-3; D might be TRBD2 (5 bases). V was trimmed by 2 bases and J by 0 bases, leaving 6 bases between them. Germline CDR1 reads DFQATT; CDR2 reads SNEGSKA (reference sequence). The CDR3 consists of 13 residues. CDR3 in amino acids: CSARTRSTDTQYF. The CDR3 coding sequence is TGCAGTGCTAGAACTAGAAGCACAGATACGCAGTATTTT.

The chain couples TRBV5-4 to TRBJ2-7; 12 bases align to TRBD2. The CDR3 totals 18 residues. CDR1 is SGHNT, CDR2 YYREEE, per germline (reference sequence). V was clipped by 0 bases and J by 4 bases; unmatched bases: 11. The CDR3 sequence: CASSLDPGTSGRIYEQYF. CDR3 DNA: TGTGCCAGCAGCTTGGACCCCGGCACTAGCGGGAGGATTTACGAGCAGTACTTC.

This clonotype has a handful of counts. This chain links TRBV6-1 with TRBJ2-7, with a tentative D call TRBD2 (5 bases). Germline V CDR1 and CDR2: MNHNS, SASEGT. With 6 bases removed from V and 3 bases from J, the gap between germline ends came to 18 bases. CDR3 length: 15 residues. The CDR3 DNA reads TGTGCCAGCAGCCCAGCCCAGAGTAGCGTCTACGAGCAGTACTTC. Translation gives CASSPAQSSVYEQYF.

V is TRBV29-1 and J is TRBJ2-2, with 9 bases that match TRBD1. The CDR3 loop spans 15 amino acids. Germline V lookup: CDR1 SQVTM, CDR2 ANQGSEA. V was pared by 6 bases and J by 4 bases, with 9 bases of the junction left unmatched. The CDR3 DNA sequence: TGCAGCGTGCAACAGGGGGCGAGATCCACCGGGGAGCTGTTTTTT. Protein sequence: CSVQQGARSTGELFF.

The chain joins TRBV7-9 to TRBJ2-5, with D tentatively TRBD1 or TRBD2 (5 bases each). CDR3 length equals 15 residues. The V and J ends lost 6 bases and 1 base respectively, with 15 bases between them. Looked up from germline, CDR1 is SEHNR and CDR2 is FQNEAQ (reference sequence). The CDR3 here is CASRRNTGGQETQYF. CDR3 nucleotides: TGTGCCAGCAGGAGGAACACAGGAGGCCAAGAGACCCAGTACTTC.

Details on this clonotype: A much bigger clone sits one base away, suggesting this may be a read error. The chain is built from TRBV5-1 and TRBJ2-1; a possible D gene is TRBD2 (6 bases). V was clipped by 0 bases and J by 5 bases, with 9 bases between them. Germline V CDR1 and CDR2: SGHRS, YFSETQ. The CDR3 loop spans 14 amino acids. The CDR3: CASSLGGANNEQFF. CDR3 coding DNA: TGCGCCAGCAGCTTGGGCGGGGCCAACAATGAGCAGTTCTTC.

The rearrangement uses TRBV28 and TRBJ2-3; perhaps TRBD1 as D (7 bases). Trimming took off 3 bases at V and 3 bases at J, with 16 bases between the two ends. Germline lookup yields CDR1 MDHEN and CDR2 SYDVKM. The CDR3 consists of 16 residues. CDR3 residues: CASSFPRGVFTDTQYF. The CDR3 bases are TGTGCCAGCAGTTTCCCCAGGGGGGTATTTACAGATACGCAGTATTTT.

This clonotype was observed a few times. V is TRBV6-2 or TRBV6-3 and J is TRBJ1-1; D is undetermined. The V and J ends lost 6 bases and 5 bases respectively, with 13 bases between them. Germline CDR1 and CDR2: MNHEY and SVGEGT. There are 13 residues in the CDR3. The CDR3, as DNA: TGTGCCAGCAGGATAAGAGTCAGTACTGAAGCTTTCTTT. The encoded protein is CASRIRVSTEAFF.